This T cell receptor (beta chain) was captured by sequencing in a study of cytomegalovirus exposure and HLA in healthy donors. Findings and caveats of the study: Judged likely to be a sequencing artifact was a cluster of highly shared sequence variants. Analysis was carried out at a later point, and it linked a missense DCLRE1C variant to TCR beta V- and J-gene trimming.

This clone was recorded a few times. Its specificity is not known. V was cut by 0 bases and J by 7 bases, with 9 bases left in between. The CDR3 runs to 13 residues. Germline loops: CDR1 SGHRS, CDR2 YFSETQ. PCR employed 60 Vbeta and 13 Jbeta primers. Clones were sequenced by immunoSEQ multiplex PCR, and TCRdb holds only the in-frame ones, with some missing. The sample yields under 200,000 clones, approximately 65% seen once. The source is a man aged 35 to 55 in good health and CMV-seronegative. The sample comprised PBMCs. The genes are TRBV5-1 and TRBJ2-3; perhaps TRBD1 as D (5 bases). Here the CDR3 reads CASSLGGLNTQYF. The CDR3 bases are TGCGCCAGCAGCTTGGGGGGCTTAAATACGCAGTATTTT.